The T cell receptor (beta chain) described here comes from a study of T cell repertoires in cytomegalovirus infection (dated by TCRdb to between 2019 and 2020). About the study as a whole: Donor HLA type was relevant to the analysis, as public TCR beta signatures indicated carriage of CMV infection together with the matching HLA type.

Counted from cysteine to phenylalanine, this CDR3 has 16 amino acids. Of the read, only the CDR3 DNA is kept; its 48 bases are in frame from base 1. The junction shows trimming of 5 bases on V and 4 bases on J, and the gene matches do not reach 8 bases of it. In the case of this clonotype: Its cognate antigen has yet to be identified. Base-call qualities are not available, and no considerably larger clone is one nucleotide away.

The full study reports these points: In the ex vivo response, HLA-C-restricted CMV-specific TCR beta clonotypes were dominant, and in two of eight donors the single most frequent clonotype came from this HLA-C-restricted group. In both this cohort and an independent cohort of 350 or so donors, the cumulative frequency of public TCR beta family members distinguished carriers of CMV infection plus the relevant HLA type.

The sequencing machine was an Illumina HiSeq 1500. The public reads were reprocessed in TCRdb via fastp at Q25 and MiXCR, keeping in-frame beta chains. Rows merge per CDR3 protein into single entries with the most common DNA and genes. The sample has about 740,000 distinct CDR3 sequences on record, approximately 40% of them singletons. Of the sample, 2.8% falls within the top ten clones. This clonotype originated in a human donor in good health (CMV status not recorded). Some clones in this sample may be carry-over from other donors' samples. The sequenced sample was PBMCs. In this chain, TRBV12-3 or TRBV12-4 is recombined with TRBJ2-7, with 13 bases matching TRBD2. The DNA reads TGTGCCAGCAGTCACACTAGCGGGAGGGCCCGATACGAGCAGTACTTC. Protein translation: CASSHTSGRARYEQYF.